These 17 T cell receptor beta chains originate from one sample sequenced in a study of shared clonotypes between healthy human individuals. Naivety among CD8 cells was defined by CD45RO negativity and positive CCR7 selection, thereby excluding terminally differentiated effector memory CD45RA+ cells. Clones were read by immunoSEQ multiplex PCR, and TCRdb kept only the in-frame ones, dropping some. The table includes approximately 2,200,000 clones, about 92% detected once. Sequenced sample: naive CD8+ T cells from PBMCs. These TCRs come from a man younger than 35 in good health. Some clones in this sample may be carry-over from other donors' samples.

The V and J genes are TRBV2 and TRBJ2-7; 8 positions agree with TRBD2. Germline values: CDR1 SNHLY, CDR2 FYNNEI. The CDR3 totals 16 residues. The V and J ends lost 3 bases and 2 bases, in that order; junction bases with no gene match: 9. The CDR3 sequence is CASSDVAGPFPYEQYF. DNA for the CDR3: TGTGCCAGCAGTGACGTAGCGGGACCGTTTCCCTACGAGCAGTACTTC.

The chain recombines TRBV7-9 with TRBJ2-3; 11 positions agree with TRBD1. The CDR3 covers 15 residues. V was clipped by 5 bases and J by 5 bases; unmatched bases: 6. Germline V lookup: CDR1 SEHNR, CDR2 FQNEAQ (reference sequence). The CDR3 sequence: CASSTGTGGVDTQYF. For the CDR3, the DNA is TGTGCCAGCAGCACCGGGACAGGGGGTGTAGATACGCAGTATTTT.

The chain recombines TRBV9 with TRBJ2-2; 8 bases are shared with TRBD2. V shed 0 bases and J 6 bases; nucleotides not matched to a gene: 7. There are 16 residues in the CDR3. From germline, CDR1 is SGDLS and CDR2 YYNGEE. The CDR3 sequence is CASSVEGAGESGELFF. CDR3 nucleotide sequence: TGTGCCAGCAGCGTAGAAGGAGCGGGAGAATCCGGGGAGCTGTTTTTT.

This clone was seen only once. This sequence joins TRBV27 and TRBJ2-5; 11 nucleotides align to TRBD2. CDR1 and CDR2 from the germline V gene are MNHEY and SMNVEV (reference sequence). J was trimmed by 5 bases and V by 5 bases; bases with no gene match: 10. The CDR3 has 16 residues. The CDR3, as DNA: TGTGCCAGCAGTCCCTTAGCGGGAGGGCCAGTGGAGACCCAGTACTTC. The encoded protein is CASSPLAGGPVETQYF.

The chain employs TRBV7-8 and TRBJ2-7, with 11 bases aligning to TRBD2. Germline V lookup: CDR1 SGHVS, CDR2 FQNEAQ. V was pared by 1 base and J by 1 base, with 12 bases of the junction left unmatched. The CDR3 loop spans 19 amino acids. CDR3 in amino acids: CASSLVAELAGVGSYEQYF. CDR3 nucleotides: TGTGCCAGCAGCTTAGTAGCCGAACTAGCGGGAGTCGGATCCTACGAGCAGTACTTC.

This clone was recorded once. This rearrangement joins TRBV5-6 to TRBJ2-7; D unresolved. With 1 base removed from V and 7 bases from J, the gap between germline ends came to 9 bases. CDR3 size: 12 residues. Per germline, CDR1 SGHDT and CDR2 YYEEEE. Here the CDR3 DNA reads TGTGCCAGCAGCTTGTGGGTGGGTGAGCAGTACTTC. Its translation: CASSLWVGEQYF.

J is TRBJ1-1 and V is TRBV27, with 7 bases aligning to TRBD1. The V gene's germline CDR1 is MNHEY and CDR2 SMNVEV (reference sequence). The V and J ends lost 8 bases and 5 bases, in that order; junction bases with no gene match: 11. This CDR3 has 14 residues. CDR3 sequence: CASGWGGGSTEAFF. DNA of the CDR3: TGTGCCAGCGGGTGGGGAGGGGGCTCAACTGAAGCTTTCTTT.

The chain employs TRBV11-2 and TRBJ1-4, with 12 positions matching TRBD1. Per germline, CDR1 SGHAT and CDR2 FQNNGV. The CDR3 is 18 residues long. V was clipped by 2 bases and J by 7 bases; unmatched bases: 11. The CDR3 nucleotides are TGTGCCAGCAGCTTACGGGGACAGGGGGCGCTGGTAGCTGAAAAACTGTTTTTT. Amino acids: CASSLRGQGALVAEKLFF.

The chain employs TRBV4-3 and TRBJ1-2; D unresolved. The length of the CDR3 is 14 residues. V lost 0 bases and J 0 bases, leaving 5 bases between the germline ends. The germline V gene has CDR1 LGHNA and CDR2 YSLEER. The CDR3 sequence is CASSQDRPNYGYTF. The CDR3 coding sequence is TGCGCCAGCAGCCAAGACAGACCTAACTATGGCTACACCTTC.

Points on this clone: The identical CDR3 is also encoded by other nucleotide sequences in the sample. The rearrangement links TRBV4-3 to TRBJ2-7, with 10 bases that match TRBD2. This CDR3 is built from 14 residues. Trimming took 5 bases from V and 2 from J; bases not matched to a gene: 3. Germline V CDR1 and CDR2: LGHNA, YSLEER. The CDR3, as DNA: TGCGCCAGCAGCACCAGCGGGAGGGCCTACGAGCAGTACTTC. It translates to CASSTSGRAYEQYF.

The rearrangement links TRBV28 to TRBJ1-4; 7 bases map to TRBD1. Per the germline V gene, CDR1 is MDHEN and CDR2 is SYDVKM. The CDR3 totals 12 residues. The V gene end was trimmed by 11 bases and the J gene end by 7 bases; junction bases not matched to a gene: 7. The CDR3 coding sequence is TGTGCCGGAAAGGGGGCGAGTGAAAAACTGTTTTTT. This codes for CAGKGASEKLFF. Full variable domain (outside the CDR3, taken from reference TRBV28 and TRBJ1-4): DVKVTQSSRYLVKRTGEKVFLECVQDMDHENMFWYRQDPGLGLRLIYFSYDVKMKEKGDIPEGYSVSREKKERFSLILESASTNQTSMYLCAGKGASEKLFFGSGTQLSVL.

This chain uses TRBV5-1 with TRBJ1-1; D is possibly TRBD1 (6 bases). CDR3 length: 14 amino acids. Germline values: CDR1 SGHRS, CDR2 YFSETQ. Trimming left V 2 bases short and J 5 bases short, with 13 bases between. This chain's CDR3 is CASSLNREVTEAFF. The CDR3 nucleotides read TGCGCCAGCAGCTTAAACAGGGAAGTGACTGAAGCTTTCTTT.

The chain uses TRBV27 and TRBJ2-7, with 10 positions matching TRBD1. The CDR3 covers 15 residues. V trimming: 6 bases; J trimming: 6 bases; junction bases outside the gene matches: 11. Germline V lookup: CDR1 MNHEY, CDR2 SMNVEV (reference sequence). The CDR3 sequence: CASRSRQGANSEQYF. DNA for the CDR3: TGTGCCAGCAGGTCGCGACAGGGGGCAAATTCCGAGCAGTACTTC.

Regarding this clone: Other DNA variants within this sample encode the same CDR3. The chain recombines TRBV27 with TRBJ2-3; the match to TRBD2 covers 7 bases. CDR1 and CDR2 (germline): MNHEY, SMNVEV (reference sequence). The CDR3 consists of 13 residues. V trimming: 6 bases; J trimming: 4 bases; junction bases outside the gene matches: 4. This chain's CDR3 is CASRGGRADTQYF. The CDR3 DNA reads TGTGCCAGCAGGGGGGGGAGGGCAGATACGCAGTATTTT.

In the case of this clone: The sample holds other DNA sequences that translate to the same CDR3. The genes are TRBV19 and TRBJ2-1, with D unresolved. The V and J ends lost 1 base and 4 bases respectively, with 2 bases between them. Per the germline V gene, CDR1 is LNHDA and CDR2 is SQIVND (reference sequence). This CDR3 is built from 12 residues. The CDR3 nucleotides are TGTGCCAGTAGTATAGGGTACAATGAGCAGTTCTTC. Translating it yields CASSIGYNEQFF.

The chain links TRBV4-3 to TRBJ2-7, with D hard to call. V lost 4 bases, J lost 0 bases, and 13 bases lay in between. CDR3 length: 15 amino acids. The V gene's germline CDR1 is LGHNA and CDR2 YSLEER. The DNA for the CDR3 is TGCGCCAGCAGCCCGGCACAGCCTAGCTCCTACGAGCAGTACTTC. It yields the protein CASSPAQPSSYEQYF.

The CDR3 DNA sequence: TGTGCCAGCAGCCCTCGCGGTAAGCTTGAAGCTTTCTTT. Translated: CASSPRGKLEAFF. The chain links TRBV5-6 to TRBJ1-1, with D hard to call. Germline-derived CDR1 and CDR2 are SGHDT and YYEEEE. The V end lost 4 bases, the J end lost 7 bases, and 14 bases lay between the germline ends. There are 13 residues in the CDR3.